What follows are 19 T cell receptor beta chains derived from one specimen sequenced in a study of control samples from healthy donors and cancer patients. Method: immunoSEQ multiplex PCR; TCRdb's copy keeps in-frame clones and lacks some. The sample holds around 130,000 clones; 80% to 90% are singletons and the top ten take 40%. Sample: blood. These TCRs come from a middle-aged man in good health.

This chain joins TRBV2 and TRBJ1-2; 8 positions agree with TRBD1. Germline CDR1 reads SNHLY; CDR2 reads FYNNEI. The CDR3 contains 14 residues. After removal of 6 bases from V and 0 bases from J, the junction contained 3 bases not matched to a gene. The CDR3 DNA sequence: TGTGCCAGCAGCGGACAGGGTTCTAACTATGGCTACACCTTC. It is translated as CASSGQGSNYGYTF.

The chain couples TRBV27 to TRBJ1-2, with 8 bases fitting TRBD1. From germline, CDR1 is MNHEY and CDR2 SMNVEV (reference sequence). V lost 6 bases and J lost 7; bases outside the gene matches: 4. The CDR3 covers 12 residues. The CDR3 loop reads CASSPGQGGYTF. The CDR3 DNA reads as TGTGCCAGCAGCCCCGGACAGGGTGGCTACACCTTC.

The chain carries TRBV19 and TRBJ2-7; no clear D. The V end lost 5 bases, the J end lost 3 bases, and 17 bases lay between the germline ends. This CDR3 is 15 amino acids long. The germline CDR1 and CDR2 sequences are LNHDA and SQIVND (reference sequence). The chain's CDR3 is CASSPSSPGFYEQYF. The CDR3 DNA follows: TGTGCCAGTAGTCCCTCGAGTCCGGGCTTCTACGAGCAGTACTTC.

The rearrangement links TRBV7-2 to TRBJ1-1; 7 bases fit TRBD1. Germline CDR1 and CDR2: SGHTA and FQGNSA. Germline trimming cut 3 bases from V and 2 bases from J; bases unmatched to any gene: 9. The CDR3 runs to 16 residues. For the CDR3, the DNA is TGTGCCAGCAGCTTGGGCAGGGGGTTAGGTAACACTGAAGCTTTCTTT. As protein: CASSLGRGLGNTEAFF.

The rearrangement uses TRBV14 and TRBJ1-6; D not resolved. CDR1 and CDR2 (germline): SGHDN, FVKESK. The germline V and J ends were trimmed by 1 base and 0 bases, with 10 bases remaining between them. The CDR3 is 17 residues long. The CDR3 sequence is CASSQGEIYSYNSPLHF. Written as DNA, the CDR3 is TGTGCCAGCAGCCAAGGGGAGATCTACTCCTATAATTCACCCCTCCACTTT.

V usage is TRBV11-2 and J usage is TRBJ2-6; D unclear. The CDR3 loop spans 16 amino acids. Trimming shortened V by 5 bases and J by 0 bases, and 11 bases separated the two germline ends. CDR1 SGHAT and CDR2 FQNNGV come from the germline V gene. The CDR3 loop is CASSHGRSSGANVLTF. CDR3 DNA: TGTGCCAGCAGCCACGGACGGAGCTCTGGGGCCAACGTCCTGACTTTC.

This clone was counted once. The V gene is TRBV5-1, the J gene TRBJ2-2; TRBD1 matches at 8 bases. The CDR3 loop spans 16 amino acids. In germline, CDR1 is SGHRS, CDR2 YFSETQ. Trimming at V came to 4 bases and at J to 3 bases, leaving 8 bases not matched to a gene. CDR3 sequence (DNA): TGCGCCAGCAGCCGTGACAGGGGAAGGGACACCGGGGAGCTGTTTTTT. Amino acid sequence: CASSRDRGRDTGELFF. The whole variable domain, filled in from reference TRBV5-1 and TRBJ2-2, reads KAGVTQTPRYLIKTRGQQVTLSCSPISGHRSVSWYQQTPGQGLQFLFEYFSETQRNKGNFPGRFSGRQFSNSRSEMNVSTLELGDSALYLCASSRDRGRDTGELFFGEGSRLTVL.

The chain links TRBV7-2 to TRBJ2-5, with TRBD1 identical over 7 bases. Germline V lookup: CDR1 SGHTA, CDR2 FQGNSA. The CDR3 runs 13 residues. Trimming cost V 3 bases and J 4 bases; bases outside gene matches: 2. Here the CDR3 reads CASSLYRGETQYF. The CDR3 region has the DNA TGTGCCAGCAGCTTGTACAGGGGAGAGACCCAGTACTTC.

The rearrangement uses TRBV3-1 (or the pseudogene TRBV3-2) and TRBJ1-1; 7 bases are shared with TRBD1. V shed 2 bases and J 6 bases; nucleotides not matched to a gene: 6. Per the germline V gene, CDR1 is LGHDT and CDR2 is YNNKEL (reference sequence). This CDR3 is 14 amino acids long. DNA for the CDR3: TGTGCCAGCAGCCAACCAGACAGGGTGGCTGAAGCTTTCTTT. Translation: CASSQPDRVAEAFF.

The V and J genes are TRBV3-1 (or the pseudogene TRBV3-2) and TRBJ1-3; the D gene is possibly TRBD1 (6 bases). Per germline, CDR1 LGHDT and CDR2 YNNKEL (reference sequence). The CDR3 runs 14 residues. V lost 1 base and J lost 4, with 8 bases in between. DNA for the CDR3: TGTGCCAGCAGCCAAGGGACAGAAGGAAACACCATATATTTT. It encodes CASSQGTEGNTIYF.

The V gene is TRBV6-5, the J gene TRBJ1-6, with D hard to call. Germline V gene lookup returns CDR1 MNHEY and CDR2 SVGAGI. V was trimmed by 2 bases and J by 9 bases, leaving 8 bases between them. The CDR3 totals 13 residues. The CDR3 DNA reads as TGTGCCAGCAGTTACGGGGTTAGTTCACCCCTCCACTTT. This gives the protein CASSYGVSSPLHF.

This clone was seen a handful of times. The rearrangement uses TRBV6-5 and TRBJ1-1; no reliable D call. V gave up 2 bases and J gave up 1 base, with 11 bases separating them. The CDR3 has 15 residues. The germline V gene has CDR1 MNHEY and CDR2 SVGAGI. The CDR3 loop is CASSYSAFWNTEAFF. In DNA form, the CDR3 reads TGTGCCAGCAGTTACAGTGCTTTTTGGAACACTGAAGCTTTCTTT.

The CDR3 DNA follows: TGTGCCAGCAGGACGGCGGGGACAGACACTACCGGGGAGCTGTTTTTT. It translates to CASRTAGTDTTGELFF. The rearrangement links TRBV28 to TRBJ2-2, with D possibly TRBD1 on 7 matching bases. Germline V gives CDR1 MDHEN, CDR2 SYDVKM. The germline V and J ends were trimmed by 6 bases and 5 bases, with 19 bases remaining between them. The CDR3 is made up of 16 amino acids.

V is TRBV9 and J is TRBJ2-3; no definite D call. CDR1 is SGDLS and CDR2 is YYNGEE in the germline V gene. The CDR3 is made up of 16 amino acids. Trimming removed 0 bases at V and 1 base at J, with 12 bases between. The chain's CDR3 is CASSVEGGSRTDTQYF. The CDR3 DNA reads TGTGCCAGCAGCGTAGAGGGTGGGTCCCGCACAGATACGCAGTATTTT.

This clone was found a few times. This chain links TRBV3-1 (or the pseudogene TRBV3-2) with TRBJ1-2; 8 nucleotides align to TRBD1. Germline CDR1 is LGHDT and CDR2 is YNNKEL (reference sequence). Losses at the gene ends were 3 bases for V and 3 bases for J; bases not matched to a gene: 9. This CDR3 is built from 16 residues. The CDR3 DNA follows: TGTGCCAGCAGCCACCCCCGGACAGGGAGGGACTATGGCTACACCTTC. Its translation is CASSHPRTGRDYGYTF.

The CDR3 DNA reads TGCGCCAGCAGCTTATCTCCGGGGGGCAATCAGCCCCAGCATTTT. Residues: CASSLSPGGNQPQHF. The V gene is TRBV5-1, the J gene TRBJ1-5; the D gene is possibly TRBD1 (5 bases). Germline V lookup: CDR1 SGHRS, CDR2 YFSETQ. This CDR3 is 15 amino acids long. Trimming shortened V by 2 bases and J by 2 bases, and 11 bases separated the two germline ends. Based on the CDR3 plus reference TRBV5-1 and TRBJ1-5, the full variable domain is KAGVTQTPRYLIKTRGQQVTLSCSPISGHRSVSWYQQTPGQGLQFLFEYFSETQRNKGNFPGRFSGRQFSNSRSEMNVSTLELGDSALYLCASSLSPGGNQPQHFGDGTRLSIL.

The chain carries TRBV6-5 and TRBJ2-3; TRBD2 agrees at 14 bases. The CDR3 runs to 15 residues. Germline V gene data show CDR1 as MNHEY and CDR2 as SVGAGI. V was clipped by 2 bases and J by 7 bases; unmatched bases: 2. The CDR3 here is CASSYGTSGGYTQYF. The CDR3 nucleotides are TGTGCCAGCAGTTACGGGACTAGCGGGGGTTATACGCAGTATTTT.

This chain uses TRBV15 with TRBJ2-4; 8 bases are shared with TRBD2. CDR1 and CDR2 (germline): LNHNV, YYDKDF (reference sequence). This CDR3 contains 16 residues. The V segment lost 4 bases and the J segment 0 bases; nucleotides outside the gene matches: 5. The CDR3 protein is CATSKLADLAKNIQYF. In DNA, the CDR3 is TGTGCCACCAGCAAACTAGCGGATCTAGCCAAAAACATTCAGTACTTC.

This sequence joins TRBV7-2 and TRBJ2-5, with 12 bases matching TRBD2. V was clipped by 2 bases and J by 1 base; unmatched bases: 5. This CDR3 has 17 residues. CDR1 and CDR2 (germline): SGHTA, FQGNSA. The CDR3 loop reads CASSLSPSGGVQETQYF. CDR3 DNA sequence: TGTGCCAGCAGCTTAAGCCCTAGCGGGGGGGTCCAAGAGACCCAGTACTTC.